This TCR beta chain was retrieved from a study of blood T cell repertoires in COVID-19. Study information: Some COVID-19 samples were acute and others convalescent; all came from the United States, Italy and Spain. From T cells, B-cell-depleted T cells, or PBMCs came the material, which was cDNA or gDNA.

Per the original data handling: Estimation of nucleated cell counts relied on the amplification of reference gene primers. Profiled with immunoSEQ multiplex PCR; TCRdb holds only in-frame clones, not every one. Clone size and the V and J calls come from that table; the DNA yielded D and trimming. The sample lists 210,000 or so clones, around four fifths occurring once. V shed 6 bases and J 0 bases; nucleotides not matched to a gene: 10. The CDR3 loop spans 19 amino acids. The germline CDR1 and CDR2 sequences are MNHEY and SMNVEV (reference sequence). The gene calls are TRBV27 and TRBJ2-1; 14 bases line up with TRBD2. This clonotype originated in a woman in her 70s with active or convalescent COVID-19. Sequencing was done on a sample of peripheral blood. The CDR3, as DNA: TGTGCCAGCAGCGGGACTAGCGGGAGTGATACGAGCTCCTACAATGAGCAGTTCTTC. It encodes CASSGTSGSDTSSYNEQFF.